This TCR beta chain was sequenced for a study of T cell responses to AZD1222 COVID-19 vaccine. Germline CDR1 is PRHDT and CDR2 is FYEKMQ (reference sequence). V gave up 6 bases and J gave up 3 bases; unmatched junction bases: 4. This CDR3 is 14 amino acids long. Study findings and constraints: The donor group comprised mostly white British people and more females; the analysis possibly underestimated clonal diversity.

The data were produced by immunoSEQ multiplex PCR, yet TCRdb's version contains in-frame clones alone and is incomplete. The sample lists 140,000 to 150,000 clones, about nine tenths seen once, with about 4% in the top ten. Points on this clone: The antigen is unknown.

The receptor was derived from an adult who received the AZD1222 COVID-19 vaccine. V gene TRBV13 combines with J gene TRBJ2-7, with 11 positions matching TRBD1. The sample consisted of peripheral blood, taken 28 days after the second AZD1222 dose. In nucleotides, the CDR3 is TGTGCCAGCAGGGGGACAGGGGGTGGCTACGAGCAGTACTTC. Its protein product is CASRGTGGGYEQYF.